This T cell receptor (beta chain) was identified in a study of blood T cell repertoires in COVID-19. Study background: There were acute and convalescent COVID-19 samples, and they came from the United States, Italy and Spain. From T cells, B-cell-depleted T cells, or PBMCs came the material, which was cDNA or gDNA.

Germline-derived CDR1 and CDR2 are SGHNT and YENEEA. Trimming removed 3 bases from V and 2 bases from J, with 17 bases in between. This CDR3 contains 17 residues. Original processing notes: Amplified reference gene primers provided the basis for estimating nucleated cell counts. Method: immunoSEQ multiplex PCR; TCRdb's copy keeps in-frame clones and lacks some. V, J and clone size were drawn from that table, and D and trimming were deduced from the DNA. The sample consists of under 140,000 clones, nearly 90% of them appearing once. This sequence originates from a human donor in a cohort sampled during active COVID-19. The sequenced sample was peripheral blood. J is TRBJ1-5 and V is TRBV11-3, with a tentative D call TRBD1 (5 bases). The CDR3 here is CASSLGGGTWGNQPQHF. CDR3 nucleotide sequence: TGTGCCAGCAGCTTGGGTGGGGGGACGTGGGGCAATCAGCCCCAGCATTTT.